This TCR beta chain was observed in a study of cytomegalovirus exposure and HLA in healthy donors. For the study at large: Out of approximately 400 genotyped donors, 81% belonged to the Caucasian-associated ancestry cluster. Findings and limits, study-wide: Donors belonging to an Asian-associated ancestry cluster reportedly showed fewer N-insertions in productive TCRs than the roughly 670-donor mean, according to what a later analysis found. The study listed 164 cytomegalovirus-associated TCR beta chains.

The V end was cut by 0 bases, the J end by 7 bases, with 13 bases between. The CDR3 spans 14 residues. Germline CDR1 SGHNT, CDR2 YYREEE (reference sequence). The study ran its PCR with 60 Vbeta and 13 Jbeta primers. Data came from immunoSEQ multiplex PCR; TCRdb stores just in-frame clones and leaves some out. The sample lists 100,000 to 150,000 clones, about 74% seen once, with 6% to 8% in the top ten. This clone was counted only a few times. Its antigen is undetermined. At sampling all donors were nominally healthy, likely with unrecorded immune exposures. This chain links TRBV5-4 with TRBJ1-2; possible D gene TRBD1, 6 bases. The sample comprised PBMCs. The sequence came from a man aged 40-50 years in good health and CMV-seropositive. For the CDR3, the DNA is TGTGCCAGCAGCTTGGATCAGGGGAAGGCTGGCTACACCTTC. Amino acids: CASSLDQGKAGYTF. Full variable domain (remainder filled in from reference TRBV5-4 and TRBJ1-2): ETGVTQSPTHLIKTRGQQVTLRCSSQSGHNTVSWYQQALGQGPQFIFQYYREEENGRGNFPPRFSGLQFPNYSSELNVNALELDDSALYLCASSLDQGKAGYTFGSGTRLTVV.